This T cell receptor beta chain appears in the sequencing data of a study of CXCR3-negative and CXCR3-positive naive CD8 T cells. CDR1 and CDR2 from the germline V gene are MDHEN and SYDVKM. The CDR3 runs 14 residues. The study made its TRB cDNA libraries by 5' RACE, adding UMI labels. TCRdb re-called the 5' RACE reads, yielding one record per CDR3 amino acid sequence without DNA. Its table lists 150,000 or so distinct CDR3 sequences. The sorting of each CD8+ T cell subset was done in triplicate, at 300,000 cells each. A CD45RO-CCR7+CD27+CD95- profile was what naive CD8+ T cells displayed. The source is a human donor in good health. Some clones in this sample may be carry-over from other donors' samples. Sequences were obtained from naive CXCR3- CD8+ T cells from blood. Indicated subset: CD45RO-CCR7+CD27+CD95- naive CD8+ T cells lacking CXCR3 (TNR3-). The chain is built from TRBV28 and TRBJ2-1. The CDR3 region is CASSPIGTYNEQFF.